Listed below are T cell receptor beta chains from one sample, sequenced in a study of blood T cell repertoires in COVID-19. Sequenced by immunoSEQ multiplex PCR; TCRdb stores in-frame clones only, minus some. The sample contains tens of thousands of clones, around four fifths of which appear only once. Sequencing input: peripheral blood. The receptors come from a human donor in a cohort sampled during active COVID-19. Each CDR3 is given with its conserved first and last residue.

v_call	j_call	cdr3_length	cdr3_aa
TRBV9	TRBJ2-5	15	CASSVGQGLQETQYF
TRBV13	TRBJ1-5	12	CASSLRGQPQHF
TRBV5-1	TRBJ2-3	16	CASSLLGTGVTDTQYF
TRBV21-1	TRBJ2-1	14	CASSKWGVRNEQFF
TRBV24-1	TRBJ1-5	16	CATSAAGPTPNQPQHF
TRBV19	TRBJ2-1	17	CASSQRQGAYYHNEQFF
TRBV30	TRBJ1-1	13	CAWSHSLDTEAFF
TRBV7-6	TRBJ2-1	14	CASSQGGWYNEQFF
TRBV5-4	TRBJ2-5	13	CASSRDSVETQYF
TRBV7-2	TRBJ2-7	13	CASSPDRGDEQYF
TRBV9	TRBJ2-7	17	CASTPSTGFHLPYEQYF
TRBV5-1	TRBJ1-1	15	CASSLESRARTEAFF
TRBV5-4	TRBJ2-5	15	CASSLKLAGQETQYF
TRBV5-1	TRBJ2-2	17	CASSWGGTSSNTGELFF
TRBV25-1	TRBJ1-1	18	CASSEYIGTGFGYTEAFF
TRBV7-2	TRBJ2-7	16	CASSPYYSGGEYEQYF
TRBV7-2	TRBJ2-7	15	CASSLVSGGPYEQYF
TRBV19	TRBJ1-5	13	CASSIGIRDRQHF
TRBV10-3	TRBJ1-2	10	CAIPPGGYTF
TRBV6-4	TRBJ2-7	20	CASSFDGHWYSGGAQYEQYF
TRBV10-2	TRBJ1-1	14	CASSAGLGNTEAFF
TRBV5-1	TRBJ1-2	12	CASSPAGYGYTF
TRBV7-9	TRBJ1-2	14	CASSRTGGDYGYTF
TRBV7-9	TRBJ2-5	16	CASSSAGQGGQETQYF
TRBV19	TRBJ2-6	17	CASSSDRVVSGANVLTF
TRBV28	TRBJ1-1	15	CASSGQGGGYTEAFF
TRBV14	TRBJ1-6	12	CASSQDLHSLHF
TRBV28	TRBJ1-2	14	CASSRQGVGYGYTF
TRBV6-1	TRBJ1-2	16	CASSEGGTGINYGYTF
TRBV6-6	TRBJ1-5	13	CASSRQGGQPQHF
TRBV5-1	TRBJ2-5	17	CASSWVMTAGVQETQYF
TRBV5-1	TRBJ2-7	15	CASSFPVGQGFEQYF
TRBV9	TRBJ1-4	16	CASSPTPGGVNEKLFF
TRBV24-1	TRBJ2-2	17	CATSAPPVGARTGELFF
TRBV18	TRBJ2-2	18	CASSPNRGTNIGAGELFF
TRBV4-1	TRBJ2-7	17	CASSQDYGAGASYEQYF
TRBV5-1	TRBJ1-6	13	CASSVEVDSPLHF
TRBV27	TRBJ2-7	15	CASSTTGVQPYEQYF
TRBV28	TRBJ1-5	13	CASSGTGSKPQHF
TRBV10-3	TRBJ1-2	15	CAISDGEGSDYGYTF
TRBV2	TRBJ1-6	12	CASSESAPPLHF
TRBV5-4	TRBJ2-5	17	CASSFQTSGGFQETQYF
TRBV30	TRBJ1-4	12	CAWSSPPEKLFF
TRBV5-1	TRBJ2-1	16	CASRPVQGSSYNEQFF
TRBV5-6	TRBJ2-7	15	CASHLEERGGYEQYF
TRBV10-3	TRBJ2-7	15	CAISESSTRSYEQYF
TRBV2	TRBJ2-2	16	CASSDGQAGVSGELFF
TRBV27	TRBJ2-5	17	CASSSHTRQGRRETQYF
TRBV3-1/TRBV3-2	TRBJ2-7	16	CASSPTSGPRAWEQYF
TRBV18	TRBJ2-7	13	CASSPEGLPEQYF
TRBV15	TRBJ1-5	16	CATSVRGTGSNQPQHF
TRBV7-2	TRBJ1-5	14	CASSFVSLEQPQHF
TRBV2	TRBJ1-5	15	CASRAGGGSNQPQHF
TRBV5-5	TRBJ1-5	17	CASSLLIAPLGNQPQHF
TRBV6-1	TRBJ2-3	15	CASSEQRGGTDTQYF
TRBV7-9	TRBJ1-4	16	CASSLVVDATNEKLFF
TRBV6-1	TRBJ2-3	16	CASSGRSGGGADTQYF
TRBV7-2	TRBJ2-5	13	CASSPNRGETQYF
TRBV10-2	TRBJ2-3	13	CASRSTSGGRLDF
TRBV6-5	TRBJ1-5	15	CASSRLTGGNQPQHF